Below, 30 T cell receptor beta chains from the same sample are listed, as sequenced in a study of blood T cell repertoires in COVID-19. Using immunoSEQ multiplex PCR, the repertoire was profiled, and TCRdb retains in-frame clones only, with some absent. There are roughly 150,000 clones in the sample; roughly 74% occur only once, and about 15% lies in the top ten. The sequencing input was peripheral blood. The receptors originated from a woman aged 80 or over with acute or convalescent COVID-19.

The gene calls are TRBV7-9 and TRBJ2-1; TRBD1 matches 7 bases. The CDR3 extends over 15 amino acids. V was clipped by 3 bases and J by 4 bases; unmatched bases: 6. Germline lookup yields CDR1 SEHNR and CDR2 FQNEAQ (reference sequence). The CDR3: CASSFDRVIYNEQFF. Here the CDR3 DNA reads TGTGCCAGCAGCTTCGACAGGGTTATATACAATGAGCAGTTCTTC.

V gene TRBV7-2 combines with J gene TRBJ2-2; the match to TRBD2 covers 12 bases. There are 16 residues in the CDR3. CDR1 and CDR2 (germline): SGHTA, FQGNSA. V was pared by 5 bases and J by 6 bases, with 7 bases of the junction left unmatched. The CDR3 is CASSPRRLAGAGELFF. For the CDR3, the DNA is TGTGCCAGCAGCCCGAGAAGACTAGCGGGAGCCGGGGAGCTGTTTTTT.

The chain combines TRBV7-8 with TRBJ2-7; D is perhaps TRBD2 (5 bases). Germline CDR1 and CDR2: SGHVS and FQNEAQ. The CDR3 length is 13 residues. Trimming removed 6 bases from V and 6 bases from J, with 15 bases in between. CDR3 amino acids: CASSKGRTGEQYF. In DNA, the CDR3 is TGTGCCAGCAGTAAAGGACGGACTGGCGAGCAGTACTTC.

The chain links TRBV5-1 to TRBJ2-1; possibly TRBD2 for D (6 bases). Trimming took 4 bases from V and 0 from J, leaving 11 bases between them. This CDR3 has 15 amino acids. Germline CDR1 SGHRS, CDR2 YFSETQ. CDR3 nucleotides: TGCGCCAGCAGCCCTGACGGGGGCTCCTACAATGAGCAGTTCTTC. Its translation is CASSPDGGSYNEQFF.

The J gene is TRBJ1-1, the V gene TRBV19, with D unresolved. Germline values: CDR1 LNHDA, CDR2 SQIVND (reference sequence). V lost 10 bases and J lost 11, with 20 bases in between. The CDR3 sequence is 12 residues long. The CDR3 DNA is TGTGCCACCTCACCCCAAGGTCACGGGGCTTTCTTT. It translates to CATSPQGHGAFF.

The CDR3 DNA follows: TGTGCCAGCAGGGACAGGGGCACAGATACGCAGTATTTT. It encodes CASRDRGTDTQYF. This chain joins TRBV2 and TRBJ2-3, with 8 bases lining up with TRBD1. The CDR3 runs 13 residues. CDR1 SNHLY and CDR2 FYNNEI come from the germline V gene. J was trimmed by 1 base and V by 6 bases; bases with no gene match: 0.

This chain uses TRBV19 with TRBJ2-2; 10 bases are shared with TRBD2. This CDR3 contains 16 residues. Germline assignment: CDR1 LNHDA and CDR2 SQIVND (reference sequence). V trimming: 5 bases; J trimming: 7 bases; junction bases outside the gene matches: 10. DNA of the CDR3: TGTGCCAGTAGTCGAACTAGCGGGGCCCTGGGCGGGGAGCTGTTTTTT. This gives the protein CASSRTSGALGGELFF.

The chain recombines TRBV5-1 with TRBJ2-3; 7 bases line up with TRBD1. Trimming cost V 4 bases and J 3 bases; bases outside gene matches: 2. The germline V gene has CDR1 SGHRS and CDR2 YFSETQ. The CDR3 length is 13 residues. In DNA, the CDR3 is TGCGCCAGCAGCGTACAGGGGACAGATACGCAGTATTTT. It encodes CASSVQGTDTQYF.

The chain has TRBV6-5 and TRBJ2-5; perhaps TRBD2 as D (7 bases). From germline, CDR1 is MNHEY and CDR2 SVGAGI. The CDR3 consists of 15 residues. V was pared by 0 bases and J by 5 bases, with 13 bases between. CDR3 nucleotides: TGTGCCAGCAGTTACTCTAGGGGGGGCAGGGAGACCCAGTACTTC. Protein product: CASSYSRGGRETQYF.

The chain couples TRBV7-2 to TRBJ2-7; tentative D call: TRBD2 (6 bases). V lost 0 bases and J lost 2, with 14 bases in between. Germline loops: CDR1 SGHTA, CDR2 FQGNSA. The CDR3 contains 16 residues. The CDR3 spells CASSLALVRGPYEQYF. In DNA form, the CDR3 reads TGTGCCAGCAGCTTAGCGCTAGTGCGGGGACCCTACGAGCAGTACTTC. Using reference TRBV7-2 and TRBJ2-7 for the parts outside the CDR3, the full variable domain is GAGVSQSPSNKVTEKGKDVELRCDPISGHTALYWYRQSLGQGLEFLIYFQGNSAPDKSGLPSDRFSAERTGGSVSTLTIQRTQQEDSAVYLCASSLALVRGPYEQYFGPGTRLTVT.

CDR3 region: CASSPDGVNQPQHF. CDR3 in DNA: TGCGCCAGCAGCCCTGATGGAGTCAATCAGCCCCAGCATTTT. The chain carries TRBV5-1 and TRBJ1-5; D is ambiguous. Per the germline V gene, CDR1 is SGHRS and CDR2 is YFSETQ. The CDR3 covers 14 residues. Between the trimmed V and J ends, which lost 4 bases and 3 bases, there was a span of 11 bases.

The chain uses TRBV5-6 and TRBJ1-5; D is ambiguous. Germline CDR1 is SGHDT and CDR2 is YYEEEE. V lost 2 bases and J lost 2, with 8 bases in between. The CDR3 consists of 14 residues. CDR3 nucleotide sequence: TGTGCCAGCAGCTTCCGGAGGGGCAATCAGCCCCAGCATTTT. Translated: CASSFRRGNQPQHF.

This rearrangement joins TRBV7-3 to TRBJ2-2; TRBD1 matches 7 bases. The CDR3 consists of 16 residues. J gave up 2 bases and V 3 bases, and 6 bases lay outside the gene matches. The germline gives CDR1 SGHTA, CDR2 FQGTGA. The CDR3 region has the DNA TGTGCCAGCAGCTTCGTGGGGACAGTTAACACCGGGGAGCTGTTTTTT. Its protein is CASSFVGTVNTGELFF. Full variable domain (missing parts from reference TRBV7-3 and TRBJ2-2): GAGVSQTPSNKVTEKGKYVELRCDPISGHTALYWYRQSLGQGPEFLIYFQGTGAADDSGLPNDRFFAVRPEGSVSTLKIQRTERGDSAVYLCASSFVGTVNTGELFFGEGSRLTVL.

The V call is TRBV12-3 or TRBV12-4, the J call TRBJ2-2; 8 nucleotides agree with TRBD1. With V trimmed by 6 bases and J by 10 bases, 7 bases remained unmatched. The CDR3 has 13 amino acids. The DNA for the CDR3 is TGTGCCAGCAGCAGAGGGACAGGAGCGGAGCTGTTTTTT. It yields the protein CASSRGTGAELFF.

This chain uses TRBV12-5 with TRBJ1-2; no clear D. The CDR3 is 11 amino acids. Germline V gene sequence: CDR1 LGHNT, CDR2 FRNRAP. The germline V and J ends were trimmed by 6 bases and 4 bases, with 6 bases remaining between them. The CDR3 region has the DNA TGTGCTAGTGGCGAGGGCTATGGCTACACCTTC. Residues: CASGEGYGYTF.

The chain combines TRBV11-3 with TRBJ2-2; D possibly corresponds to TRBD2 (5 bases). V was pared by 5 bases and J by 9 bases, with 16 bases between. Germline V gene sequence: CDR1 SGHNT, CDR2 YENEEA. The CDR3 loop spans 14 amino acids. The CDR3 DNA sequence: TGTGCCAGCAGCAAAAGGCCGGGATCAAGGGAGCTGTTTTTT. Translated: CASSKRPGSRELFF.

This clone was counted between two and nine times. The J gene is TRBJ2-2, the V gene TRBV6-5; D perhaps matches TRBD2 (6 bases). The V end lost 6 bases, the J end lost 7 bases, and 15 bases lay between the germline ends. CDR1 is MNHEY, CDR2 SVGAGI, per germline. This CDR3 region has 14 residues. The CDR3 sequence: CASSPGLFDGELFF. The DNA for the CDR3 is TGTGCCAGCAGCCCGGGACTTTTTGACGGGGAGCTGTTTTTT.

V is TRBV7-2 and J is TRBJ2-7; TRBD1 aligns across 9 bases. Per the germline V gene, CDR1 is SGHTA and CDR2 is FQGNSA. This CDR3 spans 14 amino acids. Trimming at V came to 5 bases and at J to 2 bases, leaving 4 bases not matched to a gene. The CDR3 nucleotides are TGTGCCAGCAGCCTAGGACAGGGGACCTACGAGCAGTACTTC. Translated: CASSLGQGTYEQYF.

The chain has TRBV10-3 and TRBJ1-2, with 7 bases identical to TRBD1. The length of the CDR3 is 14 residues. From germline, CDR1 is ENHRY and CDR2 SYGVKD. The ends lost 2 bases at V and 5 bases at J; junction bases unmatched: 5. The DNA for the CDR3 is TGTGCCATCAGTGAGAACCAGGGGGGTTATGGCTACACCTTC. This translates into CAISENQGGYGYTF.

The CDR3 region is CASTHRTSPNEQFF. The CDR3 bases are TGTGCCAGCACCCATCGGACTAGCCCCAATGAGCAGTTCTTC. The chain recombines TRBV7-9 with TRBJ2-1; 8 bases map to TRBD2. Germline lookup yields CDR1 SEHNR and CDR2 FQNEAQ (reference sequence). Trimming cost V 7 bases and J 6 bases; bases outside gene matches: 8. The CDR3 totals 14 residues.

V is TRBV5-1 and J is TRBJ2-5; TRBD2 aligns across 8 bases. This CDR3 has 15 residues. Losses at the gene ends were 0 bases for V and 2 bases for J; bases not matched to a gene: 3. Germline CDR1 SGHRS, CDR2 YFSETQ. The chain's CDR3 is CASSLGSGVQETQYF. Here the CDR3 DNA reads TGCGCCAGCAGCTTGGGTAGCGGGGTACAAGAGACCCAGTACTTC.

This clone occurred a few times. This chain uses TRBV2 with TRBJ2-7, with 7 bases that match TRBD2. Trimming at V came to 7 bases and at J to 7 bases, leaving 16 bases not matched to a gene. This CDR3 region has 15 residues. The germline CDR1 and CDR2 sequences are SNHLY and FYNNEI. The CDR3: CASMDASGAFREQYF. The DNA of the CDR3 is TGTGCCAGCATGGACGCTAGCGGCGCCTTTAGAGAGCAGTACTTC.

The chain joins TRBV5-4 to TRBJ1-1; unclear D gene. The V end lost 4 bases, the J end lost 4 bases, and 8 bases lay between the germline ends. The CDR3 is made up of 12 amino acids. Per germline, CDR1 SGHNT and CDR2 YYREEE (reference sequence). As DNA, the CDR3 is TGTGCCAGCAGCCTCAGGTTCACTGAAGCTTTCTTT. It translates to CASSLRFTEAFF.

The rearrangement joins TRBV7-9 to TRBJ1-4; no definite D call. CDR1 is SEHNR, CDR2 FQNEAQ, per germline (reference sequence). The V and J ends lost 5 bases and 8 bases respectively, with 18 bases between them. The CDR3 is made up of 15 amino acids. The CDR3, as DNA: TGTGCCAGCAGCCTCATGGGCCCCGTCAAAGAAAAACTGTTTTTT. Protein: CASSLMGPVKEKLFF.

For this clone: One end of the junction does not line up with germline, which may come from a read error. The chain combines TRBV5-1 with TRBJ2-7, with D possibly being TRBD2 (5 bases). CDR3 length equals 16 residues. CDR1 and CDR2 (germline): SGHRS, YFSETQ. Written as DNA, the CDR3 is TGCGCCAGCAGCTCCCAAGCGAGGACTTTATCCTCCGAGCAGTACTTC. It specifies CASSSQARTLSSEQYF.

This clone was seen a handful of times. CDR3 bases: TGTGCCTGGACCTCACTAGCGGGGGGGAAACAGTTCTTC. This sequence encodes CAWTSLAGGKQFF. This rearrangement joins TRBV30 to TRBJ2-1; TRBD2 aligns across 13 bases. The CDR3 has 13 amino acids. Germline trimming cut 4 bases from V and 13 bases from J; bases unmatched to any gene: 7. Per the germline V gene, CDR1 is GTSNPN and CDR2 is SVGIG (reference sequence).

The chain links TRBV6-5 to TRBJ1-1; the D gene is possibly TRBD1 (5 bases). This CDR3 is 13 amino acids long. Trimming stripped 8 bases from V and 4 bases from J, with 14 bases between. CDR1 MNHEY and CDR2 SVGAGI come from the germline V gene. Written as DNA, the CDR3 is TGTGCCAGCCGCCTTACCCAGGGCACTGAAGCTTTCTTT. Translation: CASRLTQGTEAFF.

The chain joins TRBV7-8 to TRBJ2-6; 8 bases agree with TRBD1. The germline V gene encodes CDR1 SGHVS and CDR2 FQNEAQ. V was pared by 3 bases and J by 2 bases, with 18 bases of the junction left unmatched. The CDR3 is made up of 21 amino acids. The CDR3 nucleotides read TGTGCCAGCAGCTTTAAAAGGACAGGGTTGCGTAAAATTCCTGGGGCCAACGTCCTGACTTTC. It yields the protein CASSFKRTGLRKIPGANVLTF.

The rearrangement joins TRBV10-2 to TRBJ1-1, with a tentative D call TRBD1 (5 bases). V was pared by 6 bases and J by 4 bases, with 12 bases between. Per the germline V gene, CDR1 is WSHSY and CDR2 is SAAADI. The CDR3 is 13 amino acids. As DNA, the CDR3 is TGCGCCAGCAGGGGGGGGGAGAGCACTGAAGCTTTCTTT. This sequence encodes CASRGGESTEAFF.

The chain links TRBV5-1 to TRBJ1-1, with D tentatively TRBD1 (6 bases). Germline CDR1 reads SGHRS; CDR2 reads YFSETQ. V dropped 3 bases and J dropped 4 bases, with 22 bases sitting between them. The CDR3 runs to 17 residues. The CDR3 DNA is TGCGCCAGCAGCTCGCACCTACAGGGTTGGCGGAGCACTGAAGCTTTCTTT. As protein: CASSSHLQGWRSTEAFF.